This TCR beta chain derives from a study of breast tumors, draining lymph nodes, adjacent tissues. Findings and caveats of the study: That most tumor T cells come from lymph nodes remained unproven. Tumor TCR diversity was below lymph nodes but above nontumor tissue. Tumor and nontumor repertoires were significantly more similar in luminal-like than in basal-like breast cancer.

This clonotype was counted ten times or more. No antigen is known for it. The trim removed 9 bases at V and 3 bases at J, leaving 5 bases unmatched. The CDR3 loop spans 14 amino acids. Germline V lookup: CDR1 MDHEN, CDR2 SYDVKM. TCRdb analysed the multiplex PCR reads with MiXCR anew, one entry per CDR3 protein. The sample contains fewer than 150,000 distinct CDR3 sequences, roughly 20% of which appear only once. Breast cancer patients provided tissue from their axillary draining lymph nodes. V and J are TRBV28 and TRBJ2-1, with 10 nucleotides matching TRBD2. The specimen was axillary lymph node tissue. The TCR originated in a female donor with breast cancer. Some clones in this sample may be carry-over from other donors' samples. CDR3 DNA: TGTGCCAGTAGACTAGCGGGTAGCTACAATGAGCAGTTCTTC. It is translated as CASRLAGSYNEQFF.